This T cell receptor beta chain appears in the sequencing data of a study of T-cell reconstitution after alpha-beta-depleted transplantation in children (TCRdb year 2016). General notes on the study: Using TCR repertoire profiling, the study quantitatively followed how T-cell immune reconstitution unfolded in children after TCRalphabeta/CD19-depleted allogeneic hematopoietic cell transplantation.

Including cysteine and phenylalanine, the CDR3 has 13 amino acids. The entry retains the CDR3 DNA only, 39 bases that are in frame from base 1. The germline ends are 7 bases apart after V is trimmed by 2 bases and J by 0 bases. The germline V gene (reference sequence) gives CDR1 as GTSNPN and CDR2 as SVGIG. This clonotype was seen many times. Its cognate antigen has yet to be identified. Base quality data are lacking; no much larger clone is found one base away. The library was made by PCR. For sequencing, an Illumina HiSeq 2500 was employed. Molecular barcoding was employed in the preparation of TCR libraries, with unique molecular identifiers being used to normalize TCRbeta repertoire quantification. TCRdb took the public reads, trimmed them with fastp at Q25, ran MiXCR for clone calling and kept in-frame beta chains. Each CDR3 protein appears once, grouped with its most common genes and DNA. The sample table contains 190,000 or so distinct CDR3 sequences; only one count was recorded for about 6.8% of them. The ten largest make up 3% to 3.5% of the sample.

This sequence uses TRBV30 and TRBJ1-1; a tentative D match to TRBD1 spans 5 bases. This specimen was PBMCs from the stem cell graft donor, taken from the stem cell graft. The TCR originated in a human donor who donated a stem cell graft to a child with Wiskott-Aldrich syndrome. The bases are TGTGCCTGGAGTCCGACAGTGAACACTGAAGCTTTCTTT. The encoded protein is CAWSPTVNTEAFF.